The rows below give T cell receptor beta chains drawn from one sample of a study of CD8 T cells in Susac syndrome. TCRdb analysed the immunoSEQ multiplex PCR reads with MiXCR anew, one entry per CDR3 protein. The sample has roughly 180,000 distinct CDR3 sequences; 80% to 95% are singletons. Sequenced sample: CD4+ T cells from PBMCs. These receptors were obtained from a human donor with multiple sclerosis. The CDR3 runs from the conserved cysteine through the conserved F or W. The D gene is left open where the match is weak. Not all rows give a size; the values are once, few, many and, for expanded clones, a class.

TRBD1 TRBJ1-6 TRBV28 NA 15 CASSYGQGGDSPLHF TGTGCCAGCAGCTATGGACAGGGAGGCGATTCACCCCTCCACTTT
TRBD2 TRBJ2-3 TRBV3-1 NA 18 CASSQPGLAVSSTDTQYF TGTGCCAGCAGCCAACCTGGGCTAGCGGTATCTAGCACAGATACGCAGTATTTT
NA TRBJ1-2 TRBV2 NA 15 CASSEGAVRNYGYTF TGTGCCAGCAGTGAAGGGGCAGTTAGAAACTATGGCTACACCTTC
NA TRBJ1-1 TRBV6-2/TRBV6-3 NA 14 CASSLLQQGTEAFF TGTGCCAGCAGTCTTCTCCAACAGGGAACTGAAGCTTTCTTT
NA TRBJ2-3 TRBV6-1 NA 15 CASRPDIFFTDTQYF TGTGCCAGCAGGCCTGACATCTTTTTCACAGATACGCAGTATTTT
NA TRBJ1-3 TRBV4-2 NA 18 CASSQDEKRAGDGNTIYF TGTGCCAGCAGCCAAGATGAGAAGAGGGCAGGTGATGGAAACACCATATATTTT
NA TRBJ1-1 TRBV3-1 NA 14 CASSQEAKVTEAFF TGTGCCAGCAGCCAGGAAGCTAAGGTTACTGAAGCTTTCTTT
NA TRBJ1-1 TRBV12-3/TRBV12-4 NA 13 CASNFRGTTEAFF TGTGCCAGCAATTTCAGGGGTACGACTGAAGCTTTCTTT
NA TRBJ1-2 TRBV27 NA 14 CASSGDWGTGGYTF TGTGCCAGCAGTGGGGACTGGGGCACTGGTGGCTACACCTTC
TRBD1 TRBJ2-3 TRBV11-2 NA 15 CASSRGGQRRDTQYF TGTGCCAGCAGCCGAGGGGGACAGAGACGAGATACGCAGTATTTT
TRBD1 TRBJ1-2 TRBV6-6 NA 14 CASSHETGVYGYTF TGTGCCAGCAGCCACGAAACAGGGGTCTATGGCTACACCTTC
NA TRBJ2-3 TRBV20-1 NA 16 CSASFPAGPSTDTQYF TGCAGTGCTAGCTTCCCAGCGGGTCCTAGCACAGATACGCAGTATTTT
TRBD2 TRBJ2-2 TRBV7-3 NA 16 CASSPTSGRDDGELFF TGTGCCAGCAGCCCAACTAGCGGGAGGGATGACGGGGAGCTGTTTTTT
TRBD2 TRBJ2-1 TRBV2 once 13 CASRPTSGHEQFF TGTGCCAGCAGGCCGACTAGCGGTCATGAGCAGTTCTTC
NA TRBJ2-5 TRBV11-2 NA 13 CASSFSHQETQYF TGTGCCAGCAGCTTCAGCCACCAAGAGACCCAGTACTTC
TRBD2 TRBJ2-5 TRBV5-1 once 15 CASRPLAGAWETQYF TGCGCCAGCAGGCCCCTAGCGGGAGCTTGGGAGACCCAGTACTTC
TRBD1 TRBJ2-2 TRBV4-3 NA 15 CASSQDRQGARKLFF TGCGCCAGCAGCCAAGATCGGCAGGGGGCGCGTAAGCTGTTTTTT
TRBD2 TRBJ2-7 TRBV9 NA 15 CASSVAGGPLDEQYF TGTGCCAGCAGCGTGGCGGGGGGGCCTCTTGACGAGCAGTACTTC
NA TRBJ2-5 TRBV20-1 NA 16 CSASATPGRYQETQYF TGCAGTGCTAGTGCCACCCCGGGACGATACCAAGAGACCCAGTACTTC
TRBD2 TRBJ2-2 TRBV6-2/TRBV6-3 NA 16 CASRGVTSGLTGELFF TGTGCCAGCAGAGGGGTAACTAGCGGGCTCACCGGGGAGCTGTTTTTT
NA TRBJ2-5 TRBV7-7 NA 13 CASSRTHDETQYF TGTGCCAGCAGCAGGACACACGATGAGACCCAGTACTTC
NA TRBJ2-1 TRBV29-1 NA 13 CSVDKSSYNEQFF TGCAGCGTTGACAAAAGCTCCTACAATGAGCAGTTCTTC
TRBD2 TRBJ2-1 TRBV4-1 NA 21 CASSLQLQGKVAGGLYNEQFF TGCGCCAGCAGCTTGCAGTTACAGGGTAAAGTAGCGGGAGGCTTATACAATGAGCAGTTCTTC